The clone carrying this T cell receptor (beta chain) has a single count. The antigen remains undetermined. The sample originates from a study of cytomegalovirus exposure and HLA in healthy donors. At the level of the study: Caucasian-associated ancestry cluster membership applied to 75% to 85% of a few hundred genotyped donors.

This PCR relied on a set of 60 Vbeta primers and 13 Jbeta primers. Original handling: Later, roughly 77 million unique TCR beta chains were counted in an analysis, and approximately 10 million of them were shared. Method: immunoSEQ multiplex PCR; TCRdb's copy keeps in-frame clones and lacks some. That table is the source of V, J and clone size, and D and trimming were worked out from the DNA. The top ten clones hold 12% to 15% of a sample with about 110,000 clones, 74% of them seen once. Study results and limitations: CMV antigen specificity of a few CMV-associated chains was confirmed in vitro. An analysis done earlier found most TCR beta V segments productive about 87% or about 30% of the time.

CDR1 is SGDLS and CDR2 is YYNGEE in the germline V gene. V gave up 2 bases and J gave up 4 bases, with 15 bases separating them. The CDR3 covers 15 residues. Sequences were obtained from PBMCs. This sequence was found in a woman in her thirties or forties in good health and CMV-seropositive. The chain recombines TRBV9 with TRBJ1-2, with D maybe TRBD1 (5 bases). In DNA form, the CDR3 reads TGTGCCAGCAGCGTCTCGTACCAGGGATTCTATGGCTACACCTTC. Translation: CASSVSYQGFYGYTF.